A selection of T cell receptor beta chains follows, all from one sample in a study of blood T cells in healthy people across ages. TCRdb re-derived calls from the 5' RACE reads in MiXCR, one entry per CDR3 protein. Among about 1.4 million distinct CDR3 sequences listed, 59% were seen once. Sequences were obtained from blood. These receptors were collected from a man younger than 35 in good health. The CDR3 runs from the conserved cysteine through the conserved F or W. D genes are given only for firm matches. Not all rows give a size; the values are once, few, many and, for expanded clones, a class.

abundance	len	j_gene	d_gene	v_gene	CDR3aa	CDR3nt
few	13	TRBJ2-7	-	TRBV6-5	CATGLFSSYEQYF	TGTGCCACCGGCCTTTTCTCCTCCTACGAGCAGTACTTC
-	18	TRBJ2-1	-	TRBV3-1	CASSQATWATRSYNEQFF	TGTGCCAGCAGCCAGGCGACGTGGGCCACTCGTTCCTACAATGAGCAGTTCTTC
-	15	TRBJ1-2	-	TRBV10-3	CAISGEGRHPYGYTF	TGTGCCATCAGTGGAGAGGGGCGCCACCCCTATGGCTACACCTTC
-	13	TRBJ2-2	-	TRBV29-1	CSAAAANTGELFF	TGCAGCGCTGCGGCCGCGAACACCGGGGAGCTGTTTTTT
-	17	TRBJ2-1	TRBD2	TRBV4-2	CASSQEGTSGHNSEQFF	TGTGCCAGCAGCCAAGAGGGGACTAGCGGTCACAATAGTGAGCAGTTCTTC
-	15	TRBJ2-7	TRBD2	TRBV12-3/TRBV12-4	CASRVSLAGDREQYF	TGTGCCAGCAGGGTCTCTCTAGCGGGGGACCGCGAGCAGTACTTC
-	16	TRBJ2-3	TRBD1	TRBV4-1	CASSQDRGQGADTQYF	TGCGCCAGCAGCCAAGATAGGGGACAGGGTGCAGATACGCAGTATTTT
-	15	TRBJ1-4	-	TRBV4-2	CASSQEWGRSEKLFF	TGTGCCAGCAGCCAAGAGTGGGGGCGTTCTGAAAAACTGTTTTTT
few	14	TRBJ2-7	TRBD2	TRBV6-2/TRBV6-3	CASTLAGSSYEQYF	TGTGCCAGCACCCTAGCGGGGAGCTCCTACGAGCAGTACTTC
few	15	TRBJ2-7	TRBD1	TRBV6-5	CASSSRQGMIYEQYF	TGTGCCAGCAGTTCTCGACAGGGGATGATTTACGAGCAGTACTTC
-	18	TRBJ2-7	TRBD2	TRBV5-1	CASSLDIVGRLAGDEQYF	TGCGCCAGCAGCTTGGATATCGTGGGCCGACTAGCGGGAGACGAGCAGTACTTC
few	11	TRBJ2-2	-	TRBV6-5	CASRGSGELFF	TGTGCCAGCAGGGGGTCCGGGGAGCTGTTTTTT
-	17	TRBJ2-1	-	TRBV3-1	CASSHISGVPPYNEQFF	TGTGCCAGCAGCCATATTAGCGGCGTCCCACCCTACAATGAGCAGTTCTTC
-	12	TRBJ1-2	-	TRBV7-9	CARGGQSYGYTF	TGTGCCAGAGGCGGACAGAGCTATGGCTACACCTTC
few	16	TRBJ2-4	-	TRBV7-8	CASSLAYKSHGGIQYF	TGTGCCAGCAGCTTAGCGTATAAGTCCCACGGTGGCATTCAGTACTTC
few	16	TRBJ2-3	-	TRBV7-2	CASSLVGDPSTDTQYF	TGTGCCAGCAGCTTAGTGGGGGATCCTTCTACAGATACGCAGTATTTT
-	15	TRBJ2-7	TRBD2	TRBV7-2	CASSFDSGTPYEQYF	TGTGCCAGCAGCTTCGATAGCGGGACCCCCTACGAGCAGTACTTC
-	16	TRBJ2-3	TRBD2	TRBV2	CASSGLAEGVLDTQYF	TGTGCCAGCAGCGGACTAGCGGAGGGGGTTTTGGATACGCAGTATTTT
few	14	TRBJ2-5	TRBD1	TRBV5-5	CASSGGQGQETQYF	TGTGCCAGCAGCGGTGGACAGGGGCAAGAGACCCAGTACTTC
-	18	TRBJ2-4	-	TRBV7-2	CASSLLGGTALAKNIQYF	TGTGCCAGCAGCTTATTGGGGGGAACGGCCCTGGCCAAAAACATTCAGTACTTC
-	15	TRBJ2-5	TRBD2	TRBV3-1	CASRPTSGSQETQYF	TGTGCCAGCAGACCCACTAGCGGGAGCCAAGAGACCCAGTACTTC
-	16	TRBJ2-7	-	TRBV1	CTSNPPEGTSFYEQYF	TGCACCAGCAACCCCCCGGAGGGGACCTCCTTCTACGAGCAGTACTTC
-	14	TRBJ2-5	-	TRBV3-1	CASSPVGSQETQYF	TGTGCCAGCAGCCCGGTCGGGTCCCAAGAGACCCAGTACTTC
-	13	TRBJ1-6	-	TRBV20-1	CSARGNLNSPLHF	TGCAGTGCTAGGGGAAACCTTAATTCACCCCTCCACTTT
-	12	TRBJ1-2	-	TRBV9	CASSVSSRGYTF	TGTGCCAGCAGCGTTAGCAGTCGTGGCTACACCTTC
-	15	TRBJ2-3	-	TRBV30	CAWSVPAGRGDTQYF	TGTGCCTGGAGTGTACCAGCTGGGCGCGGAGATACGCAGTATTTT
-	9	TRBJ1-2	-	TRBV4-1	CASSQGYTF	TGCGCCAGCAGCCAAGGCTACACCTTC
few	16	TRBJ2-1	TRBD2	TRBV11-2	CASSKIGLAGDNEQFF	TGTGCCAGCAGCAAAATTGGACTAGCGGGGGACAATGAGCAGTTCTTC
-	16	TRBJ2-1	TRBD1	TRBV5-1	CASSLSGTATYNEQFF	TGCGCCAGCAGCTTATCCGGGACAGCGACCTACAATGAGCAGTTCTTC
-	16	TRBJ2-5	TRBD2	TRBV7-6	CASSLGWTSGEETQYF	TGTGCCAGCAGCTTAGGTTGGACTAGCGGGGAAGAGACCCAGTACTTC
-	15	TRBJ2-7	-	TRBV14	CASSQDLTATYEQYF	TGTGCCAGCAGCCAAGATCTTACAGCGACCTACGAGCAGTACTTC
-	14	TRBJ2-7	TRBD1	TRBV6-5	CASREGTGVYEQYF	TGTGCCAGCCGAGAAGGCACAGGGGTTTACGAGCAGTACTTC
-	13	TRBJ2-1	TRBD2	TRBV27	CASSLWEGGEQFF	TGTGCCAGCAGTTTGTGGGAGGGCGGTGAGCAGTTCTTC
once	18	TRBJ2-7	-	TRBV4-1	CASSQELGRDGLGYEQYF	TGCGCCAGCAGCCAAGAACTAGGAAGGGACGGTCTCGGGTACGAGCAGTACTTC
-	16	TRBJ2-7	-	TRBV2	CASSSSRETKYYEQYF	TGTGCCAGCAGTTCCTCCCGGGAGACCAAATACTACGAGCAGTACTTC
many	10	TRBJ2-5	-	TRBV20-1	CSAVLETQYF	TGCAGTGCTGTATTAGAGACCCAGTACTTC
-	13	TRBJ2-3	-	TRBV25-1	CASSETGAKRQYF	TGTGCCAGCAGTGAGACCGGGGCGAAAAGGCAGTATTTT
-	14	TRBJ2-5	-	TRBV9	CASSVESRRDEQYF	TGTGCCAGCAGCGTAGAGAGTCGTAGGGATGAGCAGTACTTC
-	14	TRBJ2-7	-	TRBV5-1	CASSYGTDDYEQYF	TGCGCCAGCAGCTACGGGACCGACGATTACGAGCAGTACTTC
few	14	TRBJ2-1	TRBD1	TRBV6-5	CASSYRGSYNEQFF	TGTGCCAGCAGCTACAGGGGATCCTACAATGAGCAGTTCTTC
-	13	TRBJ1-6	-	TRBV2	CASSSVENSPFHF	TGTGCCAGCAGCTCGGTGGAGAATTCACCCTTCCACTTT
few	14	TRBJ2-5	-	TRBV5-1	CASSLGGDPVEQYF	TGCGCCAGCAGCTTGGGTGGAGATCCTGTGGAGCAGTACTTC